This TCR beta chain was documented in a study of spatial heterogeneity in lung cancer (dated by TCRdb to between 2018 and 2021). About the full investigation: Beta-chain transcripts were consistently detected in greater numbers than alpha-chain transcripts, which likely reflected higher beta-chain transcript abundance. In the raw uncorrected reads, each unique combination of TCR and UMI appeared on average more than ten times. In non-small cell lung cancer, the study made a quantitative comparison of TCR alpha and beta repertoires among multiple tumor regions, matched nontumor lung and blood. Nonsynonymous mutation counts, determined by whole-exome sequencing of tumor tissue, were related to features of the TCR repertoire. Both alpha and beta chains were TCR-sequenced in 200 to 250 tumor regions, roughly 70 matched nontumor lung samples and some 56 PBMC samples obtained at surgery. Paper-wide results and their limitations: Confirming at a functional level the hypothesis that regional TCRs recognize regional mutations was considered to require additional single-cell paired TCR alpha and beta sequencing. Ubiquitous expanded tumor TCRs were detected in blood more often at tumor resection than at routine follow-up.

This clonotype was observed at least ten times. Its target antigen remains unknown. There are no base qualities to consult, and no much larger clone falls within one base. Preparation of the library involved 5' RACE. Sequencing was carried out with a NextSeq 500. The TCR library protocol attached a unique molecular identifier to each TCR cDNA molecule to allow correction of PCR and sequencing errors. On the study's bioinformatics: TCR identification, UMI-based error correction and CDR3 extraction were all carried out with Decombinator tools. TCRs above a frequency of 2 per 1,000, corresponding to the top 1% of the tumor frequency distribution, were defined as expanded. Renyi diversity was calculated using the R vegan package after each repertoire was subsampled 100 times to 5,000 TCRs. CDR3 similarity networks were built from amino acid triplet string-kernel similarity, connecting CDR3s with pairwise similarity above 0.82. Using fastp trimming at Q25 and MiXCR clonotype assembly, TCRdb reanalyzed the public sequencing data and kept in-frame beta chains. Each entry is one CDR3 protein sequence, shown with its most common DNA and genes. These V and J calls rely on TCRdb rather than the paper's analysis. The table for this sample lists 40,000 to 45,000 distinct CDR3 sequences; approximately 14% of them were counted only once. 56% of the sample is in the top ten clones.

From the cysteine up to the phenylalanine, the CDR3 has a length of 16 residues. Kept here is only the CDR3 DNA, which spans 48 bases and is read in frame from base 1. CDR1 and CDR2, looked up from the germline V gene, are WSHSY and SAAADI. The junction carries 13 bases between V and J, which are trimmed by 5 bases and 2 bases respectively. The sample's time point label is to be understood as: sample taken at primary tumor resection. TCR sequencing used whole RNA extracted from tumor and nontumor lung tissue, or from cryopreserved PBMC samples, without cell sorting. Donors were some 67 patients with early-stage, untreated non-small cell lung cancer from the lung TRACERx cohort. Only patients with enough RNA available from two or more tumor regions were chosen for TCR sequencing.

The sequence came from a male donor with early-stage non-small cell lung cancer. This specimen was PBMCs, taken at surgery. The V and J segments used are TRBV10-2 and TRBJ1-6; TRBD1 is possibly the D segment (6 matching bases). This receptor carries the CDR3 CASSYRASTYNSPLHF. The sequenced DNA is TGCGCCAGCAGTTACAGGGCCAGCACCTATAATTCACCCCTCCACTTT.